The 4 T cell receptor beta chains below come from one sample, sequenced in a study of T-cell memory formation after mild COVID-19. TCRdb re-called the 5' RACE reads through MiXCR, storing one row per CDR3 protein. The sample holds approximately 300,000 distinct CDR3 sequences; more than 15% are singletons and the top ten take roughly 22%. The sequenced sample consisted of PBMCs or a T cell subset sorted from them (not recorded which). The receptors were sampled from a man younger than 35 who had mild COVID-19 (a few samples of this study predate the infection). Cell type and time point are not known.

The chain has TRBV7-3 and TRBJ2-7, with TRBD1 identical over 7 bases. Per the germline V gene, CDR1 is SGHTA and CDR2 is FQGTGA. The CDR3 sequence is 13 residues long. The V gene end was trimmed by 2 bases and the J gene end by 3 bases; junction bases not matched to a gene: 1. The CDR3 DNA reads TGTGCCAGCAGCTTATACAGGGGCTACGAGCAGTACTTC. It translates to CASSLYRGYEQYF. Looking up the rest from reference TRBV7-3 and TRBJ2-7 gives the full variable domain: GAGVSQTPSNKVTEKGKYVELRCDPISGHTALYWYRQSLGQGPEFLIYFQGTGAADDSGLPNDRFFAVRPEGSVSTLKIQRTERGDSAVYLCASSLYRGYEQYFGPGTRLTVT.

The rearrangement joins TRBV20-1 to TRBJ1-1, with D perhaps matching TRBD1 (5 bases). Trimming removed 2 bases at V and 3 bases at J, with 10 bases between. Germline loops: CDR1 DFQATT, CDR2 SNEGSKA (reference sequence). This CDR3 contains 13 residues. This chain's CDR3 is CSARRGSHTEAFF. The CDR3 nucleotides are TGCAGTGCTAGACGGGGGTCCCACACTGAAGCTTTCTTT.

The genes are TRBV7-6 and TRBJ1-4; a possible D gene is TRBD1 (5 bases). Germline values: CDR1 SGHVS, CDR2 FNYEAQ. V was cut by 1 base and J by 8 bases, with 14 bases left in between. The CDR3 extends over 15 amino acids. The CDR3 loop is CASSLVQGGGEKLFF. The CDR3 coding sequence is TGTGCCAGCAGCTTAGTCCAGGGAGGAGGAGAAAAACTGTTTTTT.

The chain employs TRBV7-2 and TRBJ2-3, with D tentatively TRBD1 (7 bases). Trimming cost V 6 bases and J 4 bases, with 17 bases left between them. Germline V lookup: CDR1 SGHTA, CDR2 FQGNSA. The CDR3 totals 15 residues. The CDR3 here is CASSWGFRGADTQYF. DNA of the CDR3: TGTGCCAGCAGTTGGGGGTTCAGGGGGGCAGATACGCAGTATTTT. Based on the CDR3 plus reference TRBV7-2 and TRBJ2-3, the full variable domain is GAGVSQSPSNKVTEKGKDVELRCDPISGHTALYWYRQSLGQGLEFLIYFQGNSAPDKSGLPSDRFSAERTGGSVSTLTIQRTQQEDSAVYLCASSWGFRGADTQYFGPGTRLTVL.